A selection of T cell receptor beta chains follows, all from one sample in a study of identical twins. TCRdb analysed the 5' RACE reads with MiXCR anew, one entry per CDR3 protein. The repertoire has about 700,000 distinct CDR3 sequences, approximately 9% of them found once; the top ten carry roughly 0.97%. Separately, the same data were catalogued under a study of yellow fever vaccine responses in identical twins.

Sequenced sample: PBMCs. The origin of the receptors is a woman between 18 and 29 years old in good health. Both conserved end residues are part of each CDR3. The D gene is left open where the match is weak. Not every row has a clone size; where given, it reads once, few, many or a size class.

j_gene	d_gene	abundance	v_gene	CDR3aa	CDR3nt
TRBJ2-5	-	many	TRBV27	CASGTNQETQYF	TGTGCCAGCGGTACGAATCAAGAGACCCAGTACTTC
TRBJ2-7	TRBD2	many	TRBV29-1	CSVPTASGSYEQYF	TGCAGCGTTCCGACAGCTAGCGGGAGCTACGAGCAGTACTTC
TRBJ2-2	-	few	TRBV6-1	CASLLTNTGELFF	TGTGCCAGTCTTCTTACGAACACCGGGGAGCTGTTTTTT
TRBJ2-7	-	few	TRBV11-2	CASSPTLSAVYEQYF	TGTGCCAGCAGCCCAACCCTTAGCGCGGTCTACGAGCAGTACTTC
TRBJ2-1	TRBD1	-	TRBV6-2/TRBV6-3	CASSYSFGQGAYNEQFF	TGTGCCAGCAGTTACTCTTTCGGGCAGGGGGCCTACAATGAGCAGTTCTTC
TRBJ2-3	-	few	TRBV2	CASLPGADTDTQYF	TGTGCCAGCCTTCCGGGAGCGGACACAGATACGCAGTATTTT
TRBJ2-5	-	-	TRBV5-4	CASSFTGQETQYF	TGTGCCAGCAGCTTCACAGGGCAAGAGACCCAGTACTTC
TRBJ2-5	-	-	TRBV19	CASSIGGGTETQYF	TGTGCCAGTAGTATCGGAGGGGGAACTGAGACCCAGTACTTC
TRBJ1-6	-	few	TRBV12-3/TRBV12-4	CASSYRLGASSPLHF	TGTGCCAGCAGTTATCGACTGGGGGCGAGTTCACCCCTCCACTTT
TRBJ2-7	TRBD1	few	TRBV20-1	CSARPTGDKAYEQYF	TGCAGTGCGCGACCCACAGGGGACAAGGCTTACGAGCAGTACTTC
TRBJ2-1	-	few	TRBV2	CASGDNRRNEQFF	TGTGCCAGCGGGGATAATCGGCGCAATGAGCAGTTCTTC
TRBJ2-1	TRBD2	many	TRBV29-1	CSVVGTRASSYNEQFF	TGCAGCGTAGTTGGGACTAGGGCTTCCTCCTACAATGAGCAGTTCTTC
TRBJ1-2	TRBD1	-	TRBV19	CASSIGQGDYGYTF	TGTGCCAGTAGTATTGGACAGGGCGACTATGGCTACACCTTC
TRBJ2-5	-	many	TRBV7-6	CASSFGGLGETQYF	TGTGCCAGCAGCTTTGGGGGGCTCGGAGAGACCCAGTACTTC
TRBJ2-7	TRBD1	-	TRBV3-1	CASSPRGVTGENEQYF	TGTGCCAGCAGCCCCAGAGGGGTGACAGGGGAGAACGAGCAGTACTTC
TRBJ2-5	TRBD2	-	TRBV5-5	CASSLGLGLAKETQYF	TGTGCCAGCAGCTTAGGGCTAGGACTAGCGAAGGAGACCCAGTACTTC
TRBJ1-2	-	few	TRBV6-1	CASSPSGDGYTF	TGTGCCAGCAGTCCCTCAGGGGACGGCTACACCTTC
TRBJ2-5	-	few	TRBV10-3	CAISDPLQETQYF	TGTGCCATCAGTGATCCATTACAAGAGACCCAGTACTTC
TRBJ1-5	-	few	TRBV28	CASSLLLGGRTGSGSNQPQHF	TGTGCCAGCAGTTTACTATTGGGCGGCAGGACCGGATCGGGGAGCAATCAGCCCCAGCATTTT
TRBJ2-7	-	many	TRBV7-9	CASSPTPYEQYF	TGTGCCAGCTCACCGACCCCCTACGAGCAGTACTTC
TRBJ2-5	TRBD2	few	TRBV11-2	CASSFSGGREETQYF	TGTGCCAGCAGTTTTAGCGGGGGCCGAGAGGAGACCCAGTACTTC
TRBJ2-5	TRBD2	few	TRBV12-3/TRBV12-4	CASSDSGTSLGTQYF	TGTGCCAGCAGCGATTCCGGGACTAGCCTCGGGACCCAGTACTTC
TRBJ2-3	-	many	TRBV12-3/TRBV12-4	CATSVRPDTQYF	TGTGCCACCTCCGTTCGCCCCGATACGCAGTATTTT
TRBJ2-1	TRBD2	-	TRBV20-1	CSARLGLPNEQFF	TGCAGTGCTAGACTGGGACTACCAAATGAGCAGTTCTTC
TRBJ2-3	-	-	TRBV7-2	CASSTRGSTDTQYF	TGTGCCAGCAGCACACGAGGGAGCACAGATACGCAGTATTTT
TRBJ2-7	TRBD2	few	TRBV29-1	CSVWTSGAYEQYF	TGCAGCGTATGGACTAGCGGGGCCTACGAGCAGTACTTC
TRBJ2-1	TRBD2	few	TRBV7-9	CASSYSGARVDEQFF	TGTGCCAGCAGCTATAGCGGGGCGAGGGTGGATGAGCAGTTCTTC